Listed below are T cell receptor beta chains from one sample, sequenced in a study of T cell repertoires in cytomegalovirus infection. A single record per CDR3 protein comes from TCRdb applying MiXCR to the reads. The sample consists of a few hundred thousand distinct CDR3 sequences, more than 40% of them appearing once. No antigens are known for them. Sequenced material: cultured PBMCs, taken from culture after CMV antigen stimulation. The receptors originated from a human donor in good health (CMV status not recorded). Some clones in this sample may be carry-over from other donors' samples. The CDR3 runs from the conserved cysteine through the conserved F or W. The D gene is left open where the match is weak. Size values are once, few and many counts, or a class for expanded clones, and some rows have none.

TRBJ2-2	NA	TRBV4-2	once	CASSQESLTGELFF	TGTGCCAGCAGCCAAGAGAGTCTAACCGGGGAGCTGTTTTTT
TRBJ1-2	NA	TRBV7-2	many	CASSRLDGPHGYTF	TGTGCCAGCAGTCGGTTGGACGGCCCCCATGGCTACACCTTC
TRBJ1-4	NA	TRBV7-6	NA	CASSSQQGLNEKLFF	TGTGCCAGCAGCTCGCAACAGGGACTTAATGAAAAACTGTTTTTT
TRBJ2-5	NA	TRBV7-4	few	CASSNRADPRETQYF	TGTGCCAGCAGCAACAGGGCGGACCCCCGAGAGACCCAGTACTTC
TRBJ2-5	NA	TRBV12-3/TRBV12-4	NA	CASSPGDGPEETQYF	TGTGCCAGCAGTCCCGGTGACGGGCCAGAGGAGACCCAGTACTTC
TRBJ2-7	NA	TRBV27	few	CASSLRLNRNYEQYF	TGTGCCAGCAGTTTAAGGTTGAACAGAAACTACGAGCAGTACTTC
TRBJ1-6	NA	TRBV7-8	NA	CASSQGSYSPLHF	TGTGCCAGCAGCCAAGGGTCTTATTCACCCCTCCACTTT
TRBJ1-4	NA	TRBV2	NA	CASSGTSATNEKLFF	TGTGCCAGCAGTGGGACAAGCGCAACTAATGAAAAACTGTTTTTT
TRBJ1-4	NA	TRBV6-2/TRBV6-3	NA	CASRDRTTNEKLFF	TGTGCCAGCAGAGACAGAACAACTAATGAAAAACTGTTTTTT
TRBJ2-1	TRBD2	TRBV7-2	many	CASSLVGGGRALGGRQFF	TGTGCCAGCAGCTTAGTGGGCGGCGGGAGGGCCCTCGGGGGGCGGCAGTTCTTC
TRBJ2-6	NA	TRBV27	NA	CASSAHSGANVLTF	TGTGCCAGCAGTGCGCACTCTGGGGCCAACGTCCTGACTTTC
TRBJ2-2	NA	TRBV12-3/TRBV12-4	few	CASSPGKLNTGELFF	TGTGCCAGCAGCCCCGGGAAATTGAACACCGGGGAGCTGTTTTTT
TRBJ2-7	TRBD2	TRBV6-5	few	CASSYSKGGGSYEQYF	TGTGCCAGCAGTTACTCGAAAGGCGGGGGCTCCTACGAGCAGTACTTC
TRBJ2-3	NA	TRBV7-2	few	CASSLDWSTDTQYF	TGTGCCAGCAGCTTAGACTGGAGCACAGATACGCAGTATTTT
TRBJ2-7	TRBD1	TRBV11-2	NA	CASSPRMGRGPSYEQYF	TGTGCCAGCAGCCCGCGTATGGGCAGGGGGCCGTCCTACGAGCAGTACTTC
TRBJ1-2	NA	TRBV7-9	few	CASSALVGYTF	TGTGCCAGCAGCGCGCTAGTGGGCTACACCTTC
TRBJ2-5	TRBD1	TRBV20-1	NA	CSARGPGQAVGETQYF	TGCAGTGCTAGAGGACCGGGACAGGCGGTAGGAGAGACCCAGTACTTC